This T cell receptor beta chain was sequenced in a study of brain metastases from non-small cell lung cancer. Method: immunoSEQ multiplex PCR; TCRdb's copy keeps in-frame clones and lacks some. The sample shows about 1,200 clones, roughly 89% of them seen only once. The CDR3 consists of 16 residues. The V and J ends lost 4 bases and 1 base respectively, with 16 bases between them. CDR1 and CDR2 from the germline V gene are SGHTA and FQGTGA. The TCR was taken from a donor at least 40 years old with non-small cell lung cancer. The sequenced material came from tumor-adjacent normal tissue. V is TRBV7-3 and J is TRBJ1-1; TRBD1 is a possible D gene (5 bases). CDR3 nucleotide sequence: TGTGCCAGCAGCTCGGGTCCGGGACTGGGGAACACTGAAGCTTTCTTT. Protein sequence: CASSSGPGLGNTEAFF. Full variable domain (outside the CDR3, taken from reference TRBV7-3 and TRBJ1-1): GAGVSQTPSNKVTEKGKYVELRCDPISGHTALYWYRQSLGQGPEFLIYFQGTGAADDSGLPNDRFFAVRPEGSVSTLKIQRTERGDSAVYLCASSSGPGLGNTEAFFGQGTRLTVV.